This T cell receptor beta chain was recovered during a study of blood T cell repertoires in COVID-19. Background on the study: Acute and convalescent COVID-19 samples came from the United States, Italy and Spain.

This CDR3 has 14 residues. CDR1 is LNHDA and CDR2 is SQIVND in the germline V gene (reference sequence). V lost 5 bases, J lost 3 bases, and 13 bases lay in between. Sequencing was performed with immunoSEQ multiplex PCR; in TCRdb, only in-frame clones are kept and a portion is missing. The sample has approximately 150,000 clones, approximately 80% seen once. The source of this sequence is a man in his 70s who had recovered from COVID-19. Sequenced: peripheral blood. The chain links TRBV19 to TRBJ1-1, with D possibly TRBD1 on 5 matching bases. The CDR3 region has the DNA TGTGCCAGTAGTCTACAGGACGGGCACACTGAAGCTTTCTTT. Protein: CASSLQDGHTEAFF.